This T cell receptor (beta chain) was documented in a study of blood T cell repertoires in COVID-19. The repertoire was sequenced with immunoSEQ multiplex PCR; TCRdb's copy has only in-frame clones and lacks some. The sample lists about 220,000 clones; approximately 78% were seen once. V shed 5 bases and J shed 4 bases, with 6 bases lying between them. The CDR3 loop spans 12 amino acids. CDR1 is LNHDA, CDR2 SQIVND, per germline (reference sequence). The chain carries TRBV19 and TRBJ1-5; no firm D call. Source material: peripheral blood. The source of this sequence is a woman aged 80 or over with COVID-19, enrolled during active disease. CDR3 sequence (DNA): TGTGCCAGTAGTCTCGGTAATCAGCCCCAGCATTTT. This codes for CASSLGNQPQHF. The entire variable domain, with the rest obtained from reference TRBV19 and TRBJ1-5, is as follows: DGGITQSPKYLFRKEGQNVTLSCEQNLNHDAMYWYRQDPGQGLRLIYYSQIVNDFQKGDIAEGYSVSREKKESFPLTVTSAQKNPTAFYLCASSLGNQPQHFGDGTRLSIL.